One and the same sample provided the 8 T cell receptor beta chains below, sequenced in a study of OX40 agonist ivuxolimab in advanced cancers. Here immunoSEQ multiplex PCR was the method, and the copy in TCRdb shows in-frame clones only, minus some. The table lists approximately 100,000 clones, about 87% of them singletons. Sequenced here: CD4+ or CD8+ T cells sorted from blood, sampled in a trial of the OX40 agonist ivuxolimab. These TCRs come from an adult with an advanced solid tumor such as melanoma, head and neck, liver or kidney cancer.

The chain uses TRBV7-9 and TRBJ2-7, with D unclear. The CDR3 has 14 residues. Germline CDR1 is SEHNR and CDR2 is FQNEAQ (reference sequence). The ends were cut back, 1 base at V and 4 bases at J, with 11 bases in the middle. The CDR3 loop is CASSLGGNIYEQYF. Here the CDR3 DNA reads TGTGCCAGCAGCTTAGGGGGTAACATTTACGAGCAGTACTTC. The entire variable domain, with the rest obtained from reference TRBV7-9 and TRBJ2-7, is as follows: DTGVSQNPRHKITKRGQNVTFRCDPISEHNRLYWYRQTLGQGPEFLTYFQNEAQLEKSRLLSDRFSAERPKGSFSTLEIQRTEQGDSAMYLCASSLGGNIYEQYFGPGTRLTVT.

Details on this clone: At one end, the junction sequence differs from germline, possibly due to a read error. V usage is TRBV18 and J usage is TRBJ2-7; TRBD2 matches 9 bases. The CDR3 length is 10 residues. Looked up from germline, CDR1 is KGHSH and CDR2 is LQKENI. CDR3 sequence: CASSGTSLHF. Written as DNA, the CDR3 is TGTGCCAGCTCGGGGACTAGCCTCCACTTC.

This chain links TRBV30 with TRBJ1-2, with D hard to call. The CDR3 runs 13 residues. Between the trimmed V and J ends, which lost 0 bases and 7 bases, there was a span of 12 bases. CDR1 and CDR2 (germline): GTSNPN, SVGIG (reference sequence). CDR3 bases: TGTGCCTGGAGTGTACAAAAAGGAATTGGCTACACCTTC. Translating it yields CAWSVQKGIGYTF.

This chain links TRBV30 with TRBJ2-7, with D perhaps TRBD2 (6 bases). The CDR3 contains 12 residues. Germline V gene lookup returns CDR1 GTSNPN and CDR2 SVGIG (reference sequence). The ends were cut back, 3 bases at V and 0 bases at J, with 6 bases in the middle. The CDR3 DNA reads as TGTGCCTGGAGGGGGGGCTCCTACGAGCAGTACTTC. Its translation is CAWRGGSYEQYF.

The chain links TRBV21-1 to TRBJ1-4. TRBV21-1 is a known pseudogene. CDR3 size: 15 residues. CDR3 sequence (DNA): TGTGCCAGCATCCGCGGAGTAGCAACTAATGAAAAACTGTTTTTT. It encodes CASIRGVATNEKLFF.

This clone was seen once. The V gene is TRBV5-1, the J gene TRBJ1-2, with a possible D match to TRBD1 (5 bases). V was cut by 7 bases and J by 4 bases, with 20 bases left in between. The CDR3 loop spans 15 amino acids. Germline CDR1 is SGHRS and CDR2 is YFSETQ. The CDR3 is CASSSLGTGPYGYTF. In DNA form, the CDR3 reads TGCGCCAGCTCCTCGCTGGGGACCGGCCCCTATGGCTACACCTTC.

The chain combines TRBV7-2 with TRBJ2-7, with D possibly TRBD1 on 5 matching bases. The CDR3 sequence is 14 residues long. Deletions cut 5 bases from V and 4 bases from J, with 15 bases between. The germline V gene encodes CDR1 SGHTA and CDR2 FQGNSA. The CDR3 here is CASSPRVGFYEQYF. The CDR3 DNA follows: TGTGCCAGCAGCCCCAGGGTCGGCTTTTACGAGCAGTACTTC.

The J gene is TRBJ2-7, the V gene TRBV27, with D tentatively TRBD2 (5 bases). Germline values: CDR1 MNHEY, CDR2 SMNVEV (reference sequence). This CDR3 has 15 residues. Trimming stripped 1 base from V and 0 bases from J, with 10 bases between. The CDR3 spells CASSLFGVDSYEQYF. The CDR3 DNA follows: TGTGCCAGCAGTTTATTCGGGGTTGACTCCTACGAGCAGTACTTC.